A single sample is the source of the 11 T cell receptor beta chains below, sequenced in a study of beta chain features in type 1 diabetes. Expressed TCRB transcripts were sequenced because the entire RNA isolate underwent reverse transcription. The protocol was immunoSEQ multiplex PCR, while the TCRdb copy is restricted to in-frame clones and leaves out a portion. The profile shows 150,000 to 170,000 clones, roughly 8.1% of them singletons. Material for sequencing was central memory CD4+ T cells from blood. These receptors were taken from a man aged 18-30 years in good health.

This clone appeared a few times. The CDR3 loop reads CASSLHGQGYEQYF. The CDR3 DNA is TGTGCCAGCAGCCTACACGGACAGGGCTACGAGCAGTACTTC. The J gene is TRBJ2-7, the V gene TRBV7-2; 8 bases match TRBD1. The germline V gene encodes CDR1 SGHTA and CDR2 FQGNSA. This CDR3 is built from 14 residues. J was trimmed by 3 bases and V by 5 bases; bases with no gene match: 6.

This clone occurred a few times. This sequence joins TRBV5-4 and TRBJ1-2; 8 bases fit TRBD1. Germline V lookup: CDR1 SGHNT, CDR2 YYREEE (reference sequence). V was pared by 2 bases and J by 4 bases, with 10 bases of the junction left unmatched. The CDR3 has 16 residues. The CDR3 DNA sequence: TGTGCCAGCAGCTTACCGGGACAGGCTTCCTTCTATGGCTACACCTTC. It specifies CASSLPGQASFYGYTF.

This clone was seen more than once but under ten times. V is TRBV7-9 and J is TRBJ2-7; 14 positions agree with TRBD2. This CDR3 contains 18 residues. Germline values: CDR1 SEHNR, CDR2 FQNEAQ (reference sequence). The J segment lost 2 bases and the V segment lost 5 bases, leaving 11 bases of the junction unmatched. CDR3 sequence: CASSQGPGLAGVTYEQYF. In DNA, the CDR3 is TGTGCCAGCAGCCAAGGCCCGGGACTAGCGGGAGTAACCTACGAGCAGTACTTC.

This clone was counted at least ten times. The chain recombines TRBV20-1 with TRBJ2-5; possible D gene TRBD2, 6 bases. Germline V CDR1 and CDR2: DFQATT, SNEGSKA (reference sequence). V shed 6 bases and J shed 3 bases, with 8 bases lying between them. CDR3 length: 11 amino acids. The chain's CDR3 is CSAGGKETQYF. CDR3 bases: TGCAGTGCCGGAGGGAAAGAGACCCAGTACTTC.

This clone was counted only a few times. V usage is TRBV5-1 and J usage is TRBJ2-1; no clear D. V was clipped by 1 base and J by 7 bases, with 6 bases between them. Germline values: CDR1 SGHRS, CDR2 YFSETQ. This CDR3 has 12 amino acids. This CDR3 reads CASSLPGNEQFF. Written as DNA, the CDR3 is TGCGCCAGCAGCTTGCCGGGTAATGAGCAGTTCTTC.

The V gene is TRBV2, the J gene TRBJ1-6; tentatively, D is TRBD1 (5 bases). The V and J ends lost 4 bases and 6 bases respectively, with 7 bases between them. CDR1 and CDR2 from the germline V gene are SNHLY and FYNNEI. This CDR3 region has 13 residues. CDR3 loop: CASSVGLNSPLHF. The CDR3 DNA reads as TGTGCCAGCAGTGTGGGACTTAATTCACCCCTCCACTTT.

The V and J genes are TRBV7-2 and TRBJ2-7, with 13 bases fitting TRBD2. Trimming at V came to 5 bases and at J to 6 bases, leaving 7 bases not matched to a gene. Germline assignment: CDR1 SGHTA and CDR2 FQGNSA. The CDR3 totals 15 residues. The CDR3 DNA follows: TGTGCCAGCAGCGAAGGACTAGCGGGAGCTAGCGAGCAGTACTTC. Translation gives CASSEGLAGASEQYF.

The chain uses TRBV6-6 and TRBJ2-7, with TRBD1 as a possible D gene (6 bases). Trimming cost V 4 bases and J 2 bases, with 15 bases left between them. Germline assignment: CDR1 MNHNY and CDR2 SVGAGI (reference sequence). This CDR3 contains 15 residues. CDR3 sequence: CASSSPGHGPYEQYF. CDR3 nucleotide sequence: TGTGCCAGCAGTTCACCGGGACACGGCCCCTACGAGCAGTACTTC.

A few counts support this clone. The V call is TRBV30, the J call TRBJ2-4; 8 bases line up with TRBD2. Germline CDR1 is GTSNPN and CDR2 is SVGIG (reference sequence). The CDR3 has 15 residues. V trimming: 5 bases; J trimming: 5 bases; junction bases outside the gene matches: 11. The CDR3 bases are TGTGCCTGGGCAGGAGCGGGAGAGGGGGAAAACATTCAGTACTTC. Encoded protein: CAWAGAGEGENIQYF.

In its sample, this clone was seen a few times. The rearrangement uses TRBV5-1 and TRBJ2-5, with 14 positions matching TRBD2. The CDR3 is 16 amino acids. Germline-derived CDR1 and CDR2 are SGHRS and YFSETQ. V shed 0 bases and J 5 bases; nucleotides not matched to a gene: 3. Here the CDR3 DNA reads TGCGCCAGCAGCTTGGGACTAGCGGGAGGGCTGGAGACCCAGTACTTC. Translating it yields CASSLGLAGGLETQYF.

This clone was observed a few times. The chain links TRBV15 to TRBJ1-2, with 8 bases matching TRBD1. CDR1 is LNHNV and CDR2 is YYDKDF in the germline V gene (reference sequence). Trimming took 5 bases from V and 4 from J; bases not matched to a gene: 6. The CDR3 has 14 amino acids. The CDR3 spells CATSRDRLTYGYTF. The DNA for the CDR3 is TGTGCCACCAGCCGGGACAGGTTAACCTATGGCTACACCTTC.